This T cell receptor beta chain stems from a study of cytomegalovirus exposure and HLA in healthy donors. Study conclusions and caveats: Earlier results showed most TCR beta V segments being productive about 87% or about 30% of the time.

This clone appeared a few times. Its matching antigen is unknown. This same CDR3 is encoded by further DNA sequences in the sample. The PCR ran on 60 Vbeta and 13 Jbeta primers. TCRdb's copy holds only in-frame clones and misses some; the assay was immunoSEQ multiplex PCR. Here the sample spans 100,000 to 150,000 clones, 82% being singletons. CDR3 size: 15 residues. The trim removed 0 bases at V and 1 base at J, leaving 1 base unmatched. Germline V gene sequence: CDR1 MRHNA, CDR2 SNTAGT. The sequenced material came from PBMCs. The chain combines TRBV6-4 with TRBJ2-3, with TRBD2 identical over 7 bases. The clonotype originates from a boy younger than 10 in good health and CMV-seronegative. The CDR3 spells CASSDSSGGTDTQYF. The CDR3 nucleotides read TGTGCCAGCAGTGACTCGAGCGGGGGCACAGATACGCAGTATTTT.